The 25 T cell receptor beta chains reported below all come from one sample, sequenced in a study of blood T cell repertoires in COVID-19 (dated by TCRdb to the early 2020s). The library came from the immunoSEQ multiplex PCR assay. In TCRdb, the immuneACCESS table is reduced to in-frame sequences with V and J assigned. These tables do not hold every clone; where another copy was compared, an unresolved V gene accounts for under half, and the others remain unexplained. This sample is represented by fewer than 350,000 clones; 81% of them were singletons. The ten largest clonotypes hold over 2.5% of the sample. The sequencing input was peripheral blood. The receptors were gathered from a woman aged 60 to 75 with active or convalescent COVID-19.

The chain carries TRBV10-3 and TRBJ2-1; 12 positions agree with TRBD2. CDR3 length: 15 amino acids. Germline CDR1 and CDR2: ENHRY and SYGVKD. Trimming cost V 3 bases and J 9 bases; bases outside gene matches: 6. The CDR3 nucleotides are TGTGCCATCAGTGACCTAGCGGGGGGGCCAAGTGAGCAGTTCTTC. Translating it yields CAISDLAGGPSEQFF.

The V and J genes are TRBV2 and TRBJ1-5; D is unresolved. This CDR3 contains 16 residues. The V gene's germline CDR1 is SNHLY and CDR2 FYNNEI. Deletions cut 2 bases from V and 2 bases from J, with 13 bases between. CDR3 in amino acids: CASSELPLTGNQPQHF. In nucleotides, the CDR3 is TGTGCCAGCAGTGAACTACCTCTTACGGGCAATCAGCCCCAGCATTTT.

The table lists this clone with a few counts. The genes are TRBV11-2 and TRBJ2-5; 11 bases map to TRBD2. This CDR3 is built from 15 residues. The junction had 5 bases not matched to a gene; V was cut back by 5 bases and J by 3 bases. Germline V gene sequence: CDR1 SGHAT, CDR2 FQNNGV. The DNA for the CDR3 is TGTGCCAGCAGCACCGGACTAGCGGGCGAAGAGACCCAGTACTTC. Translated: CASSTGLAGEETQYF. The full variable domain, rest sourced from reference TRBV11-2 and TRBJ2-5, is EAGVAQSPRYKIIEKRQSVAFWCNPISGHATLYWYQQILGQGPKLLIQFQNNGVVDDSQLPKDRFSAERLKGVDSTLKIQPAKLEDSAVYLCASSTGLAGEETQYFGPGTRLLVL.

This rearrangement joins TRBV2 to TRBJ1-5; no clear D. V dropped 6 bases and J dropped 2 bases, with 14 bases sitting between them. Germline loops: CDR1 SNHLY, CDR2 FYNNEI. The CDR3 totals 15 residues. The CDR3, as DNA: TGTGCCAGCAGAGACTCGGGAGGTGGCAATCAGCCCCAGCATTTT. This translates into CASRDSGGGNQPQHF.

The chain recombines TRBV30 with TRBJ1-5, with D uncertain. This CDR3 is 15 amino acids long. Trimming removed 1 base at V and 0 bases at J, with 10 bases between. Germline V gene sequence: CDR1 GTSNPN, CDR2 SVGIG (reference sequence). CDR3 bases: TGTGCCTGGAGTGGCCCGTACTATAGCAATCAGCCCCAGCATTTT. Translated: CAWSGPYYSNQPQHF. Full variable domain (remainder filled in from reference TRBV30 and TRBJ1-5): SQTIHQWPATLVQPVGSPLSLECTVEGTSNPNLYWYRQAAGRGLQLLFYSVGIGQISSEVPQNLSASRPQDRQFILSSKKLLLSDSGFYLCAWSGPYYSNQPQHFGDGTRLSIL.

The V gene is TRBV6-5, the J gene TRBJ2-2; TRBD1 agrees at 8 bases. The CDR3 contains 14 residues. Germline assignment: CDR1 MNHEY and CDR2 SVGAGI. J was trimmed by 3 bases and V by 7 bases; bases with no gene match: 4. The CDR3 region is CASNKDRDTGELFF. The CDR3 DNA sequence: TGTGCCAGCAATAAGGACAGGGACACCGGGGAGCTGTTTTTT.

V usage is TRBV6-6 and J usage is TRBJ1-2; a weak D match, TRBD1 (5 bases). Germline CDR1 MNHNY, CDR2 SVGAGI (reference sequence). The CDR3 has 17 amino acids. Trimming took 5 bases from V and 2 from J, leaving 21 bases between them. CDR3 sequence reads: CASSLQGGLVDNYGYTF. The CDR3 DNA follows: TGTGCCAGCAGTCTCCAGGGAGGGTTGGTAGACAACTATGGCTACACCTTC.

V gene TRBV10-3 combines with J gene TRBJ2-7, with 12 bases identical to TRBD2. The CDR3 consists of 14 residues. Germline V gene data show CDR1 as ENHRY and CDR2 as SYGVKD. With 4 bases clipped from V and 5 bases from J, the junction kept 3 bases outside the gene matches. CDR3 nucleotides: TGTGCCATCAGTGGACTAGCGGGGGTCCACGAGCAGTACTTC. Residues: CAISGLAGVHEQYF.

The chain uses TRBV19 and TRBJ1-5; the match to TRBD1 covers 7 bases. V lost 0 bases and J lost 6; bases outside the gene matches: 11. CDR3 size: 17 residues. Germline-derived CDR1 and CDR2 are LNHDA and SQIVND (reference sequence). The CDR3 nucleotides are TGTGCCAGTAGTATAGATTGGGACAGTACTTGGAGTCAGCCCCAGCATTTT. This codes for CASSIDWDSTWSQPQHF.

This chain joins TRBV19 and TRBJ2-6; D gene uncertain. The germline gives CDR1 LNHDA, CDR2 SQIVND (reference sequence). The CDR3 sequence is 15 residues long. V shed 5 bases and J shed 4 bases, with 12 bases lying between them. In DNA form, the CDR3 reads TGTGCCAGTAGTTCCCACAGTGCGGGGGCCAACGTCCTGACTTTC. Translating it yields CASSSHSAGANVLTF.

This chain joins TRBV27 and TRBJ1-1, with D tentatively TRBD1 (6 bases). The CDR3 is 15 residues long. V was trimmed by 6 bases and J by 1 base, leaving 15 bases between them. Germline CDR1 reads MNHEY; CDR2 reads SMNVEV (reference sequence). The CDR3 protein is CASRPRQATNTEAFF. In nucleotides, the CDR3 is TGTGCCAGCAGACCGCGACAGGCGACGAACACTGAAGCTTTCTTT.

This clone has only a few counts. CDR3 nucleotide sequence: TGTGCCAGCAGTGACTTCGGACAGGGGAACACCGGGGAGCTGTTTTTT. This sequence encodes CASSDFGQGNTGELFF. This chain joins TRBV2 and TRBJ2-2, with 8 bases fitting TRBD1. In germline, CDR1 is SNHLY, CDR2 FYNNEI. The CDR3 runs 16 residues. J was trimmed by 1 base and V by 3 bases; bases with no gene match: 4.

This clone showed up just once. The rearrangement links TRBV21-1 to TRBJ2-7; the D call TRBD1 from the table was never checked on the DNA. TRBV21-1 is deemed a pseudogene. The CDR3 sequence is 22 residues long. CDR3 DNA sequence: TGTGCCAGCAGCAGCTCCCCGTACCGACATTACTGGGAGGGGACAGGTTCCTACGAGCAGTACTTC. It encodes CASSSSPYRHYWEGTGSYEQYF.

The chain employs TRBV27 and TRBJ1-1; TRBD1 is a possible D gene (6 bases). The V gene's germline CDR1 is MNHEY and CDR2 SMNVEV (reference sequence). Between the trimmed V and J ends, which lost 4 bases and 4 bases, there was a span of 19 bases. The CDR3 runs 16 residues. The CDR3 spells CASSSLTGLGSTEAFF. The CDR3 DNA reads TGTGCCAGCAGTTCCCTGACAGGCTTGGGAAGCACTGAAGCTTTCTTT.

V usage is TRBV20-1 and J usage is TRBJ2-7, with a possible D match to TRBD1 (6 bases). Trimming removed 3 bases at V and 4 bases at J, with 13 bases between. In germline, CDR1 is DFQATT, CDR2 SNEGSKA (reference sequence). There are 13 residues in the CDR3. The CDR3 is CSASRAGDYEQYF. The DNA for the CDR3 is TGCAGTGCTAGTCGGGCAGGGGATTACGAGCAGTACTTC.

V usage is TRBV24-1 and J usage is TRBJ1-2; no reliable D call. The CDR3 runs to 13 residues. Germline V gives CDR1 KGHDR, CDR2 SFDVKD. The germline V and J ends were trimmed by 4 bases and 7 bases, with 12 bases remaining between them. The CDR3 sequence is CATSEGSSGGYTF. The CDR3, as DNA: TGTGCCACCAGTGAGGGGAGCTCGGGTGGCTACACCTTC.

This clone was observed a handful of times. The gene calls are TRBV5-4 and TRBJ2-3; a possible D gene is TRBD1 (6 bases). Germline loops: CDR1 SGHNT, CDR2 YYREEE (reference sequence). Trimming pared 4 bases from V and 2 bases from J, leaving 17 bases between. The length of the CDR3 is 16 residues. CDR3 amino acids: CASSLGHRASTDTQYF. The CDR3 coding sequence is TGTGCCAGCAGCCTCGGGCACAGGGCGTCCACAGATACGCAGTATTTT.

This clone was observed a single time. The genes are TRBV6-5 and TRBJ2-1, with a weak D call TRBD1 (6 bases). The CDR3 length is 14 residues. The germline V and J ends were trimmed by 6 bases and 0 bases, with 9 bases remaining between them. CDR1 and CDR2 from the germline V gene are MNHEY and SVGAGI. The CDR3 loop is CASRLDSSYNEQFF. For the CDR3, the DNA is TGTGCCAGCAGATTGGACAGCTCCTACAATGAGCAGTTCTTC.

The chain combines TRBV5-1 with TRBJ1-2; D gene unclear. Trimming took 0 bases from V and 3 from J, leaving 9 bases between them. The CDR3 loop spans 14 amino acids. Germline V gives CDR1 SGHRS, CDR2 YFSETQ. CDR3 DNA sequence: TGCGCCAGCAGCTTGGGGCCAGTCGACTATGGCTACACCTTC. Translating it yields CASSLGPVDYGYTF.

This rearrangement joins TRBV7-3 to TRBJ2-2; 7 nucleotides match TRBD2. This CDR3 has 15 residues. After removal of 4 bases from V and 6 bases from J, the junction contained 8 bases not matched to a gene. Germline CDR1 and CDR2: SGHTA and FQGTGA. CDR3 sequence: CASSSSPGGAGELFF. CDR3 coding DNA: TGTGCCAGCAGCTCATCGCCTGGGGGGGCCGGGGAGCTGTTTTTT.

By its share, this clone is medium-sized (0.01 to 0.1%). J is TRBJ1-2 and V is TRBV6-5; TRBD1 aligns across 8 bases. After removal of 0 bases from V and 2 bases from J, the junction contained 2 bases not matched to a gene. From germline, CDR1 is MNHEY and CDR2 SVGAGI. This CDR3 has 15 amino acids. CDR3 nucleotide sequence: TGTGCCAGCAGTTACTCGAGACAGGGGAACTATGGCTACACCTTC. It yields the protein CASSYSRQGNYGYTF.

In DNA form, the CDR3 reads TGTGCCAGCAGCCTCCAAAATCTCCAGGGGCCTGAAGCTTTCTTT. It translates to CASSLQNLQGPEAFF. The chain links TRBV14 to TRBJ1-1; D possibly corresponds to TRBD1 (6 bases). Germline CDR1 SGHDN, CDR2 FVKESK. Trimming took 4 bases from V and 6 from J, leaving 18 bases between them. The CDR3 has 15 amino acids.

J is TRBJ2-3 and V is TRBV7-3; 9 bases map to TRBD1. Germline lookup yields CDR1 SGHTA and CDR2 FQGTGA. The CDR3 is made up of 16 amino acids. J lost 2 bases, V lost 5 bases, and 8 bases had no gene match. The CDR3, as DNA: TGTGCCAGCAGCAACCCGGGACAGGGACCCACAGATACGCAGTATTTT. Its translation: CASSNPGQGPTDTQYF.

This chain joins TRBV19 and TRBJ1-5, with 9 bases matching TRBD1. The CDR3 length is 18 residues. Germline V gene lookup returns CDR1 LNHDA and CDR2 SQIVND (reference sequence). J lost 4 bases, V lost 6 bases, and 16 bases had no gene match. DNA of the CDR3: TGTGCCAGTAGGCTGCACCCGGGACAGGGATCAGTTAATCAGCCCCAGCATTTT. This sequence encodes CASRLHPGQGSVNQPQHF.

The chain uses TRBV6-6 and TRBJ1-6, with TRBD1 matching 8 bases. V gave up 5 bases and J gave up 9 bases; unmatched junction bases: 6. The CDR3 is 14 amino acids. Germline CDR1 MNHNY, CDR2 SVGAGI (reference sequence). DNA for the CDR3: TGTGCCAGCAGTCCCGACAGGGGTGGTTCACCCCTCCACTTT. Its protein product is CASSPDRGGSPLHF.